This T cell receptor (beta chain) was sequenced in a study of blood T cell repertoires in COVID-19 (dated by TCRdb to about 2020). Describing the broader study: For ImmuneRACE Cohort 3, a participant was defined as recovered based on two consecutive negative NP/OP PCR tests, clearance by a healthcare professional, or resolution of symptoms. Samples from collaborators originated in the United States, Italy and Spain and spanned both the acute and convalescent phases of COVID-19. The material from the prospective study consisted of cDNA or gDNA derived from T cells, B-cell-depleted T cells, or PBMCs. Deeply sampled blood TCRbeta repertoires from subjects exposed to, actively infected with, or recovered from COVID-19 were included in the dataset. The repertoires were released in a freely available public database meant as a resource for research on the immune response to SARS-CoV-2. Samples came from the ongoing ImmuneRACE study (first 160 participants) plus 1,254 subjects from 6 global collaborators. The sample metadata nearly always contained a de-identified subject ID, COVID-19 status, age in years and sex. Where HLA class I and class II types were available, the types were taken from metadata supplied by the sample provider, not from assay-based typing.

As regards this clone: There is no known antigen for this receptor. No clone much larger than this one lies a single base away; base qualities are absent.

The germline V gene specifies SQVTM as CDR1 and ANQGSEA as CDR2. The cysteine opens and the phenylalanine closes a CDR3 of 14 amino acids. Only CDR3 DNA is held: 42 bases, read in frame from base 1. Unmatched junction bases come to 5, with V trimmed by 0 bases and J by 3 bases. Study-wide conclusions, independent of this receptor: The amount of clinical and demographic metadata varied by source and participant and was provided uncurated.

Enrolling through a virtual design, the prospective study's participants ranged in age from roughly 18 to 100 years and lived across 24 United States geographic areas. To assign participants to cohorts, the prospective study relied on clinical history that participants themselves reported in a screening survey and a study questionnaire. Each participant in the prospective study had whole blood, serum and a nasopharyngeal or oropharyngeal swab collected by mobile phlebotomists. Over an approximately two-month period, participants in the prospective study had the option of providing additional blood draws and questionnaires. Before DNA extraction, prospective study blood samples were shipped either frozen or at room temperature. The immunoSEQ Assay, a bias-controlled multiplex PCR, was used to amplify TCRbeta CDR3 regions from genomic DNA. The study's processing was this. Within the assay, amplification of reference gene primers was used to estimate how many nucleated cells each sample contained. Sequence reads were collapsed and filtered to measure the absolute abundance of every unique TCRbeta CDR3 rearrangement. For each sample, productive Simpson clonality was calculated by taking the square root of Simpson's diversity index across productive rearrangements. TCRdb's version of the immuneACCESS table is confined to in-frame rearrangements and falls short of the full clone set. An unresolved V gene accounts for under half of the shortfall where checked; the remainder is of unknown origin. That table furnishes V, J and clone size, whereas the DNA furnished D and trimming. A total of 250,000 to 300,000 clones appear in this sample, about 88% of them only once. The ten biggest clones cover roughly 2% of the sample.

The chain is made from TRBV29-1 and TRBJ2-7; TRBD1 agrees with 7 junctional bases. The sequence came from a woman between 55 and 75 years old in a cohort exposed to, infected with or recovered from COVID-19 (not recorded which). The sample taken for sequencing was PBMCs or T cells enriched from blood (not recorded which). The CDR3 protein: CSVEDGQARYEQYF. The nucleotide sequence is given as TGCAGCGTTGAAGACGGACAGGCCCGCTACGAGCAGTACTTC.